This T cell receptor beta chain is from a study of graft-versus-host responses after intestinal transplantation. This CDR3 has 15 residues. Germline V gene data show CDR1 as MNHEY and CDR2 as SVGAGI. The V end lost 2 bases, the J end lost 6 bases, and 14 bases lay between the germline ends. Produced via immunoSEQ multiplex PCR; TCRdb's table is partial and in-frame only. In the table there are about 91,000 clones, around 93% of which are singletons. As for this clone: Its antigen remains unidentified.

The chain joins TRBV6-5 to TRBJ2-1; perhaps TRBD2 as D (6 bases). The source was unstimulated CD4+ T cells sorted from spleen or lymph node cells, collected before transplant. The TCR was taken from a human donor who was the organ donor for an intestinal transplant. The CDR3 spells CASSYVLANGNEQFF. The CDR3 DNA follows: TGTGCCAGCAGTTACGTTCTAGCGAACGGCAATGAGCAGTTCTTC.